This is a list of T cell receptor beta chains from one sample in a study of T cell responses to AZD1222 COVID-19 vaccine. Generated by immunoSEQ multiplex PCR, the TCRdb table keeps only in-frame clones and is missing some. The table lists some 150,000 clones, about nine tenths of them singletons. Sequenced material: peripheral blood, taken on day 0 of MenACWY control vaccination. These receptors were collected from an adult in good health. Both conserved end residues are part of each CDR3. The D gene is left open where the match is weak. Size values are once, few and many counts, or a class for expanded clones, and some rows have none.

TRBJ1-1	TRBV18	.	.	TGTGCCAGCTCACCCGGGCCGGCGAACACTGAAGCTTTCTTT	CASSPGPANTEAFF
TRBJ2-5	TRBV4-1	.	.	TGCGCCAGCAGCCAAGGTGGGGGGGAGACCCAGTACTTC	CASSQGGGETQYF
TRBJ2-7	TRBV28	.	TRBD1	TGTGCCAGCAGTTTACGACAGGGGGCCCCCTACGAGCAGTACTTC	CASSLRQGAPYEQYF
TRBJ1-3	TRBV4-1	.	TRBD1	TGCGCCAGCAGCCAACGCACTCCGACAGGGATTGGAAACACCATATATTTT	CASSQRTPTGIGNTIYF
TRBJ2-5	TRBV9	.	.	TGTGCCAGCAGCGACCGCGTGGGACTGTACCAAGAGACCCAGTACTTC	CASSDRVGLYQETQYF
TRBJ2-3	TRBV28	.	TRBD1	TGTGCCAGCAGTCCCGAACAGGGGTACGACACAGATACGCAGTATTTT	CASSPEQGYDTDTQYF
TRBJ2-1	TRBV27	.	.	TGTGCCAGCAGTAGATCTAGCCCCAGCTCCTACAATGAGCAGTTCTTC	CASSRSSPSSYNEQFF
TRBJ1-2	TRBV2	.	.	TGTGCCAGCAGTGCAGAGAACTATGGCTACACCTTC	CASSAENYGYTF
TRBJ1-5	TRBV11-3	.	.	TGTGCCAGCAGCCAAGGGCATGGTAGCAATCAGCCCCAGCATTTT	CASSQGHGSNQPQHF
TRBJ2-3	TRBV7-8	.	.	TGTGCCAGCAGCTTAGTCGGGGGATATACGCAGTATTTT	CASSLVGGYTQYF
TRBJ1-1	TRBV19	few	.	TGTGCCAGTAGTTCCGGGCTCGGTGGTACTGAAGCTTTCTTT	CASSSGLGGTEAFF
TRBJ1-1	TRBV7-8	.	.	TGTGCCAGCAGCGTCCAGGAAGGGAGCACTGAAGCTTTCTTT	CASSVQEGSTEAFF
TRBJ2-6	TRBV9	.	TRBD1	TGTGCCAGCAGCGTAGGTGGACAGGGGGCGTCTGGGGCCAACGTCCTGACTTTC	CASSVGGQGASGANVLTF
TRBJ2-3	TRBV7-2	few	.	TGTGCCAGCAGCTCCTTCCCGCGGGGGCGCGTGACAGATACGCAGTATTTT	CASSSFPRGRVTDTQYF
TRBJ1-2	TRBV5-1	.	TRBD1	TGCGCCAGCAGCCCCACGACAGGGATAGGCTACACCTTC	CASSPTTGIGYTF
TRBJ1-4	TRBV3-1/TRBV3-2	.	.	TGTGCCAGCAGCCAAGTCTCACAGGGAAATGAAAAACTGTTTTTT	CASSQVSQGNEKLFF
TRBJ1-6	TRBV7-9	.	TRBD1	TGTGCCAGCAGCTTAGAGGGGGACAGCCGCCGGAATTCACCCCTCCACTTT	CASSLEGDSRRNSPLHF
TRBJ1-2	TRBV5-4	.	.	TGTGCCAGCAGCCCCGGTGACGGCGATTATGGCTACACCTTC	CASSPGDGDYGYTF
TRBJ1-2	TRBV5-1	.	.	TGCGCCAGCAGCTTACAATCGGAGGGGGAGTACACCTTC	CASSLQSEGEYTF
TRBJ2-2	TRBV10-3	.	TRBD1	TGTGCCATCAGTCACAGGGGAAGTGACACCGGGGAGCTGTTTTTT	CAISHRGSDTGELFF
TRBJ1-5	TRBV24-1	.	.	TGTGCCACCAGTGATTATAATCAGCCCCAGCATTTT	CATSDYNQPQHF
TRBJ2-4	TRBV7-9	.	.	TGTGCCAGCAGACGTTTCCAAGGAAACATTCAGTACTTC	CASRRFQGNIQYF
TRBJ2-7	TRBV28	once	.	TGTGCCAGCAGTTTTCTAGGGGGCTACGAGCAGTACTTC	CASSFLGGYEQYF
TRBJ1-5	TRBV19	.	.	TGTGCCAGTAGTATGGTGAGAAATCAGCCCCAGCATTTT	CASSMVRNQPQHF
TRBJ1-2	TRBV6-2/TRBV6-3	.	.	TGTGCCAGCAGTTACCCCCGGGCAGGGCACTATGGCTACACCTTC	CASSYPRAGHYGYTF
TRBJ1-2	TRBV30	.	.	TGTGCCTGGGTCGCTCGGGGTGAGGGGGGCTACACCTTC	CAWVARGEGGYTF
TRBJ1-5	TRBV27	.	.	TGTGCCAGCAGTTTAAGGGACACATATCAGCCCCAGCATTTT	CASSLRDTYQPQHF
TRBJ1-1	TRBV11-3	.	.	TGTGCCAGCAGACGCACAGGGTTCCCAAACACTGAAGCTTTCTTT	CASRRTGFPNTEAFF
TRBJ2-7	TRBV7-8	.	.	TGTGCCAGCAGCTTACAGCGTGAGGGAGTCAAGCAGTACTTC	CASSLQREGVKQYF
TRBJ2-1	TRBV18	.	TRBD2	TGTGCCAGCTCACCAGGGACTAGCGGGAGGGTTAATGAGCAGTTCTTC	CASSPGTSGRVNEQFF
TRBJ1-4	TRBV7-9	.	.	TGTGCCAGCAGCCGAACTAATGAAAAACTGTTTTTT	CASSRTNEKLFF
TRBJ2-7	TRBV9	.	TRBD2	TGTGCCAGCAGCCTCCGGTCGTTTAGCGGGATTTACGAGCAGTACTTC	CASSLRSFSGIYEQYF
TRBJ1-3	TRBV18	.	.	TGTGCCAGCTCAACTCAGGGGATGGGAGGAAACACCATATATTTT	CASSTQGMGGNTIYF
TRBJ2-5	TRBV4-1	.	TRBD2	TGCGCCAGCAGCCAAGCGGGGGGAGCCCAGTACTTC	CASSQAGGAQYF
TRBJ1-2	TRBV15	.	.	TGTGCCACCAGCAGGGACGGCGACTATGGCTACACCTTC	CATSRDGDYGYTF
TRBJ2-5	TRBV9	.	.	TGTGCCAGCAGCGTAGGGTGGGCAGATAAGGGGCAAGAGACCCAGTACTTC	CASSVGWADKGQETQYF
TRBJ1-1	TRBV9	.	.	TGTGCCAGCAGCGCGACGGGGGAGAACACTGAAGCTTTCTTT	CASSATGENTEAFF
TRBJ2-5	TRBV19	.	.	TGTGCCAGTAGTATGTCCCACCTCGAGGGGACCCAGTACTTC	CASSMSHLEGTQYF
TRBJ1-1	TRBV30	.	TRBD1	TGTGCCTGGAGTAGACCCCGGACAGGGGGGACTGAAGCTTTCTTT	CAWSRPRTGGTEAFF
TRBJ2-5	TRBV14	.	.	TGTGCCAGCAGCCCCCCCTGGGCAGGGGTAGAGACCCAGTACTTC	CASSPPWAGVETQYF
TRBJ2-2	TRBV6-4	.	TRBD2	TGTGCCAGCAGCCCCGGACTAGCGGGTGGCACCGGGGAGCTGTTTTTT	CASSPGLAGGTGELFF
TRBJ1-2	TRBV5-5	.	TRBD1	TGTGCCAGCAGCTCCCGGGACAGGGGACAATATGGCTACACCTTC	CASSSRDRGQYGYTF
TRBJ1-5	TRBV12-5	few	.	TGTGCTAGTGGTTTGGACAGTTTACAGCCCCAGCATTTT	CASGLDSLQPQHF
TRBJ2-3	TRBV5-6	.	.	TGTGCCAGCAGCTTGTCCCAGGGATGGGCAGATACGCAGTATTTT	CASSLSQGWADTQYF
TRBJ2-3	TRBV11-1	.	.	TGTGCCAGCAGCCCCACTAGTGATACGCAGTATTTT	CASSPTSDTQYF
TRBJ1-3	TRBV3-1/TRBV3-2	.	TRBD1	TGTGCCAGCAGCCTAATCTCCGTTAGGACAGGGCCCTCTGGAAACACCATATATTTT	CASSLISVRTGPSGNTIYF
TRBJ1-5	TRBV4-1	.	.	TGCGCCACCGCCTCTGGGGGGCGAGATCAGCCCCAGCATTTT	CATASGGRDQPQHF
TRBJ1-1	TRBV27	.	TRBD1	TGTGCCAGCAGTTTAGAGGCAGGGGGTGGGACTGAAGCTTTCTTT	CASSLEAGGGTEAFF
TRBJ2-2	TRBV2	.	.	TGTGCCAGCAGAGCCGTTGGGCAGGAGAACACCGGGGAGCTGTTTTTT	CASRAVGQENTGELFF
TRBJ2-1	TRBV5-8	.	.	TGTGCCAGCAGCCCCAGTCGGGAGTTTTCAAATGAGCAGTTCTTC	CASSPSREFSNEQFF
TRBJ1-2	TRBV5-5	.	.	TGTGCCAGCAGCTTGGAATGGGGGACTAACTATGGCTACACCTTC	CASSLEWGTNYGYTF
TRBJ1-2	TRBV6-2/TRBV6-3	.	TRBD1	TGTGCCAGCAGTACAGGGACAGGGAGCTACACCTTC	CASSTGTGSYTF